The clone carrying this TCR beta chain has at least ten counts. Sampling over 8 ml of fresh peripheral blood provided the PBMCs. Investigators amplified TCR beta CDR3 regions from RNA transcripts. Investigators did first-round RT-PCR with HTBI primers, then second-round multiplex PCR. TCRdb reprocessed the multiplex PCR reads with MiXCR, giving one entry per CDR3 protein. The sample shows some 360,000 distinct CDR3 sequences, about 18% of them seen only once. These data belong to a study of Graves' ophthalmopathy and Graves' hyperthyroidism. The clonotype originates from an adult woman with stable Graves' hyperthyroidism. Sequencing input: peripheral blood.

The CDR3 loop reads CASSAGGDETQYF. The CDR3 DNA reads as TGTGCCAGCAGTGCAGGGGGGGACGAGACCCAGTACTTC. The V and J genes are TRBV6-1 and TRBJ2-5; the D call may be TRBD1 or TRBD2 (7 bases each). The CDR3 extends over 13 amino acids. V lost 4 bases to trimming and J lost 5 bases, with 11 bases between them. Looked up from germline, CDR1 is MNHNS and CDR2 is SASEGT.